The 9 T cell receptor beta chains presented below share a single source sample, sequenced in a study of T-cell reconstitution after alpha-beta-depleted transplantation in children. Unique molecular identifiers featured in how the TCRbeta library was prepared. TCRdb redid the calling of the PCR reads with MiXCR, one entry per CDR3 protein. The sample holds fewer than 700,000 distinct CDR3 sequences, more than 20% seen once. The sequences come from PBMCs, mostly from graft donor cells, collected 360 days after TCRalphabeta/CD19-depleted stem cell transplant. These TCRs come from a boy younger than two who had a stem cell transplant for acute myeloid leukemia, so the T cells may come from the graft donor.

V gene TRBV10-3 combines with J gene TRBJ2-2, with 9 bases aligning to TRBD2. Germline lookup yields CDR1 ENHRY and CDR2 SYGVKD. CDR3 length: 16 residues. The V segment lost 0 bases and the J segment 4 bases; nucleotides outside the gene matches: 3. The CDR3: CAISESETSGTGELFF. The CDR3 DNA sequence: TGTGCCATCAGTGAGTCAGAGACTAGCGGCACCGGGGAGCTGTTTTTT.

J is TRBJ2-3 and V is TRBV7-2, with D possibly TRBD1 on 5 matching bases. CDR3 length: 14 amino acids. Germline V gene sequence: CDR1 SGHTA, CDR2 FQGNSA. V was cut by 4 bases and J by 0 bases, with 8 bases left in between. DNA for the CDR3: TGTGCCAGCAGCTCGACAGACAGCACAGATACGCAGTATTTT. Protein sequence: CASSSTDSTDTQYF.

The V gene is TRBV7-2, the J gene TRBJ2-7; D unresolved. Trimming removed 0 bases from V and 6 bases from J, with 9 bases in between. The V gene's germline CDR1 is SGHTA and CDR2 FQGNSA. This CDR3 has 13 amino acids. DNA for the CDR3: TGTGCCAGCAGCTTAGCGCCGAGGACCGAGCAGTACTTC. Translating gives CASSLAPRTEQYF.

This chain joins TRBV4-3 and TRBJ2-1, with D tentatively TRBD1 or TRBD2 (6 bases each). CDR3 length equals 18 residues. Germline V lookup: CDR1 LGHNA, CDR2 YSLEER. The V gene lost 0 bases and the J gene lost 8 bases, with 23 bases spanning the gap. The CDR3 DNA reads as TGCGCCAGCAGCCAAGATGGGTCTAGCGAGGGGGTGTGGGATGAGCAGTTCTTC. It encodes CASSQDGSSEGVWDEQFF.

This clonotype was seen repeatedly, ten times or more. V and J are TRBV7-2 and TRBJ2-2; D might be TRBD1 (5 bases). The V and J ends lost 5 bases and 8 bases respectively, with 15 bases between them. The length of the CDR3 is 14 residues. Per the germline V gene, CDR1 is SGHTA and CDR2 is FQGNSA. The CDR3 nucleotides are TGTGCCAGCAGCATGTTGACAGACTCGGGGGAGCTGTTTTTT. Translated: CASSMLTDSGELFF.

Only a few counts were recorded for this clonotype. The chain couples TRBV12-3 or TRBV12-4 to TRBJ1-6; unclear D gene. This CDR3 is built from 13 residues. The V end was cut by 7 bases, the J end by 7 bases, with 11 bases between. In DNA form, the CDR3 reads TGTGCCAGCACCCCGCATCCGAATTCACCCCTCCACTTT. The encoded protein is CASTPHPNSPLHF.

Ten or more counts support this clonotype. In DNA form, the CDR3 reads TGTGCCAGCAGTTCCTCTAGGCGGGGGGCCTACGAGCAGTACTTC. Translated: CASSSSRRGAYEQYF. The chain uses TRBV7-2 and TRBJ2-7, with TRBD2 matching 8 bases. Germline V lookup: CDR1 SGHTA, CDR2 FQGNSA. V gave up 6 bases and J gave up 2 bases; unmatched junction bases: 9. The CDR3 consists of 15 residues.

This clonotype was seen repeatedly, ten times or more. The V gene is TRBV6-1, the J gene TRBJ2-4; tentatively, D is TRBD1 (6 bases). This CDR3 is built from 15 residues. V lost 4 bases to trimming and J lost 3 bases, with 13 bases between them. CDR1 MNHNS and CDR2 SASEGT come from the germline V gene. CDR3 sequence (DNA): TGTGCCAGCAGTGCGCCCCTGGACAGCAAAAACATTCAGTACTTC. Its translation: CASSAPLDSKNIQYF.

V and J are TRBV3-1 and TRBJ2-5; D is unresolved. Trimming took 5 bases from V and 3 from J, leaving 7 bases between them. This CDR3 spans 12 amino acids. Germline loops: CDR1 LGHDT, CDR2 YNNKEL (reference sequence). CDR3 DNA: TGTGCCAGCAGCTGGAAAGAAGAGACCCAGTACTTC. This translates into CASSWKEETQYF.